The 18 T cell receptor beta chains in this list originate from one sample, sequenced in a study of graft-versus-host responses after intestinal transplantation (dated by TCRdb to the early 2020s). This sample's time point label indicates: cells obtained before transplantation from donor or recipient. In mixed lymphocyte reactions, 200,000 CFSE-labeled pre-transplant responders were plated with 200,000 irradiated violet-dye-labeled stimulators and cultured for around six days. Libraries were constructed by the immunoSEQ multiplex PCR assay. The clones in this table, taken by TCRdb from immuneACCESS, are in-frame only. Not every clone is retained; where verified, under half of the shortfall comes from an unresolved V gene, and the cause of the rest is unknown. The sample table lists around 13,000 clones, 30% of them with a count of one. The ten largest clones represent 2.6% of the sample. The source was alloreactive CD8+ T cells from a mixed lymphocyte reaction culture, collected before intestinal transplant. The sample's cell subset or site label is to be understood as: CFSE-low proliferating T cells sorted from approximately 6-day pre-transplant mixed lymphocyte reaction (GvH or HvG direction). Receptors were obtained from a human patient who received an intestinal transplant.

This clone was counted a few times. CDR3 nucleotide sequence: TGTGCCAGCAGGCGGGGTCTTAACTATGGCTACACCTTC. It is translated as CASRRGLNYGYTF. The V and J genes are TRBV28 and TRBJ1-2; D gene unclear. Germline CDR1 and CDR2: MDHEN and SYDVKM. The V and J ends lost 6 bases and 1 base respectively, with 9 bases between them. The CDR3 has 13 amino acids.

The V and J genes are TRBV6-6 and TRBJ2-2; no firm D call. This CDR3 comprises 15 residues. Trimming took 5 bases from V and 1 from J, leaving 11 bases between them. The V gene's germline CDR1 is MNHNY and CDR2 SVGAGI (reference sequence). CDR3 nucleotide sequence: TGTGCCAGCAGTCCCTACCTAGAGAACACCGGGGAGCTGTTTTTT. It codes for CASSPYLENTGELFF.

The chain joins TRBV6-4 to TRBJ2-3; 8 bases agree with TRBD2. Losses at the gene ends were 0 bases for V and 4 bases for J; bases not matched to a gene: 0. The CDR3 loop spans 14 amino acids. Germline CDR1 MRHNA, CDR2 SNTAGT. The CDR3 DNA reads as TGTGCCAGCAGTGACTCGCGGGGGGCAGATACGCAGTATTTT. It translates to CASSDSRGADTQYF.

This chain uses TRBV9 with TRBJ2-5; D is ambiguous. Trimming pared 0 bases from V and 11 bases from J, leaving 17 bases between. From germline, CDR1 is SGDLS and CDR2 YYNGEE. The CDR3 covers 14 residues. The CDR3 spells CASSVVDWPNRQYF. As DNA, the CDR3 is TGTGCCAGCAGCGTAGTAGACTGGCCCAATAGGCAGTACTTC.

The V and J genes are TRBV11-2 and TRBJ2-7; unclear D gene. Trimming removed 0 bases at V and 5 bases at J, with 14 bases between. Germline CDR1 and CDR2: SGHAT and FQNNGV. The CDR3 covers 15 residues. CDR3 residues: CASSLDVSGVDEQYF. CDR3 DNA sequence: TGTGCCAGCAGCTTAGATGTGTCGGGTGTCGACGAGCAGTACTTC.

In this sample, this clone turned up a few times. The rearrangement links TRBV10-2 to TRBJ2-7; 10 bases agree with TRBD2. Germline CDR1 reads WSHSY; CDR2 reads SAAADI. This CDR3 spans 16 amino acids. J was trimmed by 3 bases and V by 2 bases; bases with no gene match: 7. The CDR3 loop is CASSEAEAGGLYEQYF. For the CDR3, the DNA is TGCGCCAGCAGTGAGGCGGAAGCGGGGGGGCTCTACGAGCAGTACTTC.

The chain employs TRBV4-1 and TRBJ2-7, with 8 bases aligning to TRBD2. Germline CDR1 MGHRA, CDR2 YSYEKL. This CDR3 comprises 13 residues. After removal of 5 bases from V and 6 bases from J, the junction contained 6 bases not matched to a gene. In nucleotides, the CDR3 is TGCGCCAGCAGCTCCGGGAGGGGGAGCGAGCAGTACTTC. Translating gives CASSSGRGSEQYF.

This clone appeared a few times. The V call is TRBV4-1, the J call TRBJ1-2; D not resolved. This CDR3 comprises 14 residues. Germline CDR1 MGHRA, CDR2 YSYEKL. V was cut by 5 bases and J by 4 bases, with 14 bases left in between. The CDR3 region is CASSSRTWGYGYTF. As DNA, the CDR3 is TGCGCCAGCAGCTCCCGGACCTGGGGCTATGGCTACACCTTC.

With regard to this clone: Other nucleotide sequences in the sample specify the same CDR3. V and J are TRBV4-1 and TRBJ2-2, with 8 positions matching TRBD1. The CDR3 is 15 residues long. Germline trimming cut 1 base from V and 6 bases from J; bases unmatched to any gene: 4. Germline lookup yields CDR1 MGHRA and CDR2 YSYEKL. CDR3 loop: CASSQVDRGAGELFF. The CDR3 bases are TGCGCCAGCAGCCAAGTCGACAGGGGCGCCGGGGAGCTGTTTTTT.

The chain couples TRBV11-2 to TRBJ2-3; D tentatively fits TRBD1 or TRBD2 (6 bases each). The length of the CDR3 is 17 residues. Germline CDR1 reads SGHAT; CDR2 reads FQNNGV. Trimming left V 4 bases short and J 2 bases short, with 19 bases between. As DNA, the CDR3 is TGTGCCAGCAGCTGGGACATGGCGGGGACCATCACAGATACGCAGTATTTT. It yields the protein CASSWDMAGTITDTQYF.

The V gene is TRBV27, the J gene TRBJ2-7; 7 nucleotides agree with TRBD1. Germline lookup yields CDR1 MNHEY and CDR2 SMNVEV (reference sequence). This CDR3 is 16 amino acids long. V trimming: 6 bases; J trimming: 0 bases; junction bases outside the gene matches: 11. The CDR3 sequence is CASRLELTGTSYEQYF. In DNA form, the CDR3 reads TGTGCCAGCAGGTTGGAATTGACAGGGACCTCCTACGAGCAGTACTTC.

The rearrangement uses TRBV5-4 and TRBJ1-4; TRBD1 is a possible D gene (5 bases). V was clipped by 10 bases and J by 8 bases, with 18 bases between them. The germline CDR1 and CDR2 sequences are SGHNT and YYREEE (reference sequence). The length of the CDR3 is 13 residues. The CDR3 coding sequence is TGTGCCCAAGCGGCAGGGATAGGAGAAAAACTGTTTTTT. As protein: CAQAAGIGEKLFF.

The chain is built from TRBV13 and TRBJ2-3; 9 bases map to TRBD2. Germline-derived CDR1 and CDR2 are PRHDT and FYEKMQ (reference sequence). The CDR3 covers 16 residues. V shed 4 bases and J 1 base; nucleotides not matched to a gene: 6. CDR3 coding DNA: TGTGCCAGCAGCTCACCTAGCGGGGAGGGCACAGATACGCAGTATTTT. Encoded protein: CASSSPSGEGTDTQYF.

This clone is medium-sized by share. This chain uses TRBV11-2 with TRBJ2-1; 9 positions match TRBD1. Per the germline V gene, CDR1 is SGHAT and CDR2 is FQNNGV. The CDR3 extends over 15 amino acids. Unmatched junction bases numbered 2, after V lost 2 bases and J lost 3 bases. CDR3 sequence: CASSLWTGDYNEQFF. The CDR3 coding sequence is TGTGCCAGCAGCTTATGGACAGGGGACTACAATGAGCAGTTCTTC.

This clone has more than one count but fewer than ten. This chain links TRBV4-1 with TRBJ2-5; 8 bases map to TRBD2. The CDR3 spans 15 residues. The V gene's germline CDR1 is MGHRA and CDR2 YSYEKL. V was pared by 3 bases and J by 3 bases, with 6 bases of the junction left unmatched. CDR3 bases: TGCGCCAGCAGCCACCACGCAGCGGGGGAAGAGACCCAGTACTTC. This encodes CASSHHAAGEETQYF.

The V call is TRBV6-1, the J call TRBJ2-2, with D perhaps matching TRBD1 (5 bases). CDR1 is MNHNS, CDR2 SASEGT, per germline. With 6 bases removed from V and 6 bases from J, the gap between germline ends came to 11 bases. The CDR3 has 13 amino acids. This CDR3 reads CASRYQGSGELFF. CDR3 coding DNA: TGTGCCAGCAGATATCAGGGATCCGGGGAGCTGTTTTTT.

This clone is judged medium-sized (0.01 to 0.1%). The chain combines TRBV4-1 with TRBJ2-5, with 12 bases lining up with TRBD2. Trimming took 4 bases from V and 3 from J; bases not matched to a gene: 0. CDR3 size: 14 residues. The germline V gene has CDR1 MGHRA and CDR2 YSYEKL. The CDR3, as DNA: TGCGCCAGCAGCCGACTAGCGGGGGAAGAGACCCAGTACTTC. Translated: CASSRLAGEETQYF.

This chain uses TRBV5-4 with TRBJ2-2, with D perhaps given as TRBD1 or TRBD2 (5 bases each). Per the germline V gene, CDR1 is SGHNT and CDR2 is YYREEE (reference sequence). The V end lost 7 bases, the J end lost 4 bases, and 17 bases lay between the germline ends. CDR3 length equals 15 residues. As DNA, the CDR3 is TGTGCCAGCTCCGAGGGGCCGGTGGGCACCGGGGAGCTGTTTTTT. Protein: CASSEGPVGTGELFF.